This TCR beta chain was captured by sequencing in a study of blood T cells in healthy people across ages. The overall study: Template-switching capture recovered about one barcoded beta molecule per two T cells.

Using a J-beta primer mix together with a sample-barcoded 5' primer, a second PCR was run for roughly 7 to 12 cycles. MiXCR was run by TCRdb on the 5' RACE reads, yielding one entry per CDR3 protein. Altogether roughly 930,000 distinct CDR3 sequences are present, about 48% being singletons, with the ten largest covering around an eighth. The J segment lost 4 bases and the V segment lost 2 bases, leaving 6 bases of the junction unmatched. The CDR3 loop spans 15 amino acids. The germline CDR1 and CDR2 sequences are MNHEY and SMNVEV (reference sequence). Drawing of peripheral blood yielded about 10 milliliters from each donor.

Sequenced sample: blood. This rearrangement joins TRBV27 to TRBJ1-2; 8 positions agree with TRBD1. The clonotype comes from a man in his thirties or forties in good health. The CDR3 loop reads CASSLLGQGLYGYTF. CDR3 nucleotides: TGTGCCAGCAGTTTACTCGGACAGGGCCTCTATGGCTACACCTTC.